What follows is one TCR beta chain and its context. In germline, CDR1 is MNHEY, CDR2 SMNVEV (reference sequence). CDR3 length: 13 residues. The V and J ends lost 3 bases and 3 bases respectively, with 8 bases between them. Profiled with immunoSEQ multiplex PCR; TCRdb holds only in-frame clones, not every one. The sample lists 250,000 to 300,000 clones, 86% occurring once. These data are taken from a study of blood T cell repertoires in COVID-19. The chain links TRBV27 to TRBJ1-1; D is ambiguous. Input material: peripheral blood. The source of this sequence is a man in his late teens or twenties with active or convalescent COVID-19. Written as DNA, the CDR3 is TGTGCCAGCAGTTTTGGGGAGGACACTGAAGCTTTCTTT. This codes for CASSFGEDTEAFF.